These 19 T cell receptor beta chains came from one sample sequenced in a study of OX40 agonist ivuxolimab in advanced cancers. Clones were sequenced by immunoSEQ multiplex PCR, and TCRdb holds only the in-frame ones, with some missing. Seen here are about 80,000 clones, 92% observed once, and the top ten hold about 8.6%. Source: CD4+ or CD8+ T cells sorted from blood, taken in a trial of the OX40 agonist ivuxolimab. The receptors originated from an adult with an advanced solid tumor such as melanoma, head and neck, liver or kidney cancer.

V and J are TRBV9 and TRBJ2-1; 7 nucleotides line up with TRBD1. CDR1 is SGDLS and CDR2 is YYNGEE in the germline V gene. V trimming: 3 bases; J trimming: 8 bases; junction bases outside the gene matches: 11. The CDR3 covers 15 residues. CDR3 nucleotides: TGTGCCAGCAGCGCCAACGACAGGGTTAATGATGAGCAGTTCTTC. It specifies CASSANDRVNDEQFF.

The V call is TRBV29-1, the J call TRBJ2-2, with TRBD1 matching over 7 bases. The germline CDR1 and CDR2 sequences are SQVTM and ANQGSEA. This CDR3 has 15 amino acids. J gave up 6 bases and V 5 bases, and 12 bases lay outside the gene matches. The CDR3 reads CSVWGNRGKAGELFF. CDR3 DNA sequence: TGCAGCGTTTGGGGGAACAGGGGAAAAGCCGGGGAGCTGTTTTTT.

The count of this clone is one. The CDR3 DNA is TGTGCCAGCAGTAGCAGGGAAGGCTACACCTTC. As protein: CASSSREGYTF. The chain employs TRBV2 and TRBJ1-2; tentative D call: TRBD1 (5 bases). The germline CDR1 and CDR2 sequences are SNHLY and FYNNEI. The CDR3 spans 11 residues. Trimming pared 5 bases from V and 8 bases from J, leaving 9 bases between.

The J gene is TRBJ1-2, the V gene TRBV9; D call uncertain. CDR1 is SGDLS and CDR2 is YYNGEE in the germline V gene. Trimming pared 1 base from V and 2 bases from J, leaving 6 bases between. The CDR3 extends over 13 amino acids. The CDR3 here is CASSVNGNYGYTF. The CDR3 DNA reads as TGTGCCAGCAGCGTAAATGGAAACTATGGCTACACCTTC.

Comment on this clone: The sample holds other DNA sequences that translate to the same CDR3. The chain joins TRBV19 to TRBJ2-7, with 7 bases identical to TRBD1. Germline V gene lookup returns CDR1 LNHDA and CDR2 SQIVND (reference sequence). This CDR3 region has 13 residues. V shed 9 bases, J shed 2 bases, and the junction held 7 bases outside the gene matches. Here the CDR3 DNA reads TGTGCCAGCAGCCCGGGACAGACCTACGAGCAGTACTTC. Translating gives CASSPGQTYEQYF.

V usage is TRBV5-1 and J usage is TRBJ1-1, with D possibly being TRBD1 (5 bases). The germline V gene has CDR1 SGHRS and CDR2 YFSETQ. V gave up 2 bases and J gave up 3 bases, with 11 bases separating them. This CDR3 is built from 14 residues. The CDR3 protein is CASSFRQGYTEAFF. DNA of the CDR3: TGCGCCAGCAGCTTTAGGCAGGGATACACTGAAGCTTTCTTT.

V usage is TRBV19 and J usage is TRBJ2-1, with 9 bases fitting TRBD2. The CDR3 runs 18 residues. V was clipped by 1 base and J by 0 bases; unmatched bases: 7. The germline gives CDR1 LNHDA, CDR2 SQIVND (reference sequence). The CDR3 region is CASSIVSGGPSSYNEQFF. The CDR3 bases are TGTGCCAGTAGTATAGTTAGCGGGGGCCCTAGCTCCTACAATGAGCAGTTCTTC. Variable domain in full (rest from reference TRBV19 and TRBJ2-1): DGGITQSPKYLFRKEGQNVTLSCEQNLNHDAMYWYRQDPGQGLRLIYYSQIVNDFQKGDIAEGYSVSREKKESFPLTVTSAQKNPTAFYLCASSIVSGGPSSYNEQFFGPGTRLTVL.

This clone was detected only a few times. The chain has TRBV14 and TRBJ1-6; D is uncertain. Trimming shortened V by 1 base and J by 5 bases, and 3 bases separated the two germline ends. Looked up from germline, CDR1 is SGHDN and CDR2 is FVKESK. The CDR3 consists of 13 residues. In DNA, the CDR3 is TGTGCCAGCAGCCAAGTACATAATTCACCCCTCCACTTT. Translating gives CASSQVHNSPLHF.

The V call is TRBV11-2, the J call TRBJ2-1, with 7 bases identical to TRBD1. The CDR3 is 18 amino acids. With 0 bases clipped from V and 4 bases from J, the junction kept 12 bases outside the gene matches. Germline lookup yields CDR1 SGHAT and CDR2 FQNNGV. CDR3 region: CASSLDDRVGLEYNEQFF. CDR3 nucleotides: TGTGCCAGCAGCTTAGATGACAGGGTCGGTCTCGAGTACAATGAGCAGTTCTTC.

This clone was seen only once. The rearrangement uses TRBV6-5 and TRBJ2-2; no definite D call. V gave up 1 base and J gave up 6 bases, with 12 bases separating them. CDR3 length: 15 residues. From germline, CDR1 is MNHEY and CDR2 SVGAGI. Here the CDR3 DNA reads TGTGCCAGCAGTTACTTCCCCTTAGGGTCCGGGGAGCTGTTTTTT. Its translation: CASSYFPLGSGELFF.

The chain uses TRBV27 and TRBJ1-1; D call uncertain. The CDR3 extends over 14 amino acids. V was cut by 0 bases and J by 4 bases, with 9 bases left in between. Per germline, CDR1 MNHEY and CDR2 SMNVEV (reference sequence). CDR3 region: CASSLSVVTTEAFF. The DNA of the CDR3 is TGTGCCAGCAGTTTATCGGTTGTTACCACTGAAGCTTTCTTT.

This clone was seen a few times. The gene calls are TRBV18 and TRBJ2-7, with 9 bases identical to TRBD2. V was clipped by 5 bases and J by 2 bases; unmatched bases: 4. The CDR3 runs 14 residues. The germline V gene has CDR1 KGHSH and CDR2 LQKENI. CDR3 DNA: TGTGCCAGCTCAATGTCTAGCGGGGCCTACGAGCAGTACTTC. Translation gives CASSMSSGAYEQYF.

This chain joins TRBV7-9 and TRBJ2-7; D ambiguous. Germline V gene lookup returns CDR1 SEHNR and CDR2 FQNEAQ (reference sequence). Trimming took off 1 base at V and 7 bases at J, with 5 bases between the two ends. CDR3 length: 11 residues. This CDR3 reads CASSLGVEQYF. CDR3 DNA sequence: TGTGCCAGCAGCTTAGGGGTGGAGCAGTACTTC.

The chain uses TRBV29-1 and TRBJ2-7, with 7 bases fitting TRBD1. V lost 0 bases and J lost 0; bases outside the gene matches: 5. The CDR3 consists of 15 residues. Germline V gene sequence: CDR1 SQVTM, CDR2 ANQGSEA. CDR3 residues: CSVEDRDSYSYEQYF. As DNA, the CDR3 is TGCAGCGTTGAAGATAGGGACAGCTACTCCTACGAGCAGTACTTC.

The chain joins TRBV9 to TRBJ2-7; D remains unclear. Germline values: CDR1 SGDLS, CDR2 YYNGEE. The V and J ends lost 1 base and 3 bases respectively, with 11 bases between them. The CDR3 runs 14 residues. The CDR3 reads CASSVSDPGYEQYF. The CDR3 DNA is TGTGCCAGCAGCGTATCCGACCCGGGCTACGAGCAGTACTTC.

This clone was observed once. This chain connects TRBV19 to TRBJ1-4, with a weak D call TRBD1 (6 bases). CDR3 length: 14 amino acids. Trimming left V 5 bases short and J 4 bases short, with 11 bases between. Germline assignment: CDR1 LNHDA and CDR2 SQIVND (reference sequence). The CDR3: CASSFRQVNEKLFF. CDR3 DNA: TGTGCCAGTAGTTTCCGACAGGTTAATGAAAAACTGTTTTTT.

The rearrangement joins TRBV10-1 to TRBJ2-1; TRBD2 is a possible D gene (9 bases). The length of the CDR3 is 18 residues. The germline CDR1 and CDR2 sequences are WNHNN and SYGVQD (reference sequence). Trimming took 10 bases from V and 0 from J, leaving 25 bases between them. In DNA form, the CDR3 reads TGCGCCATTACACAGGGGGTAGCGGGGGCTAGCTCCTACAATGAGCAGTTCTTC. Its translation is CAITQGVAGASSYNEQFF.

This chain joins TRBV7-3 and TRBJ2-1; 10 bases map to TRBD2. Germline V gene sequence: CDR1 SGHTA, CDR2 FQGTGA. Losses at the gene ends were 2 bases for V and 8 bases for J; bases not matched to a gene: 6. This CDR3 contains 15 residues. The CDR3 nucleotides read TGTGCCAGCAGCTTACTAGCGGGGGTTGGCGATGAGCAGTTCTTC. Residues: CASSLLAGVGDEQFF. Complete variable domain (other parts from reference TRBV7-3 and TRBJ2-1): GAGVSQTPSNKVTEKGKYVELRCDPISGHTALYWYRQSLGQGPEFLIYFQGTGAADDSGLPNDRFFAVRPEGSVSTLKIQRTERGDSAVYLCASSLLAGVGDEQFFGPGTRLTVL.

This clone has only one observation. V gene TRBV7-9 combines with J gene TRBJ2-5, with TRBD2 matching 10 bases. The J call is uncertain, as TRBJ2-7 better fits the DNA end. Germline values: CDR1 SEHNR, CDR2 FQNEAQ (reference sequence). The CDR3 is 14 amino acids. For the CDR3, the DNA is TGTGCCAGCAGCGCGGGACTAGCGATGTACGAGCAGTACTTC. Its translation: CASSAGLAMYEQYF.